Below are 22 T cell receptor beta chains sequenced from a single sample in a study of tumor-infiltrating lymphocytes in localized non-small cell lung cancer. Using immunoSEQ multiplex PCR, the repertoire was profiled, and TCRdb retains in-frame clones only, with some absent. The repertoire holds several thousand clones, with 81% as singletons. The sequenced sample was uninvolved lung tissue not adjacent to the tumor. The origin of the receptors is a human donor with non-small cell lung cancer.

The chain couples TRBV21-1 to TRBJ2-7. TRBV21-1 is shown as a pseudogene. CDR3 size: 18 residues. This CDR3 reads CASSTTSRGDIWHYEQYF. The CDR3 nucleotides read TGTGCCAGCAGCACCACCAGTAGGGGAGACATTTGGCACTACGAGCAGTACTTC.

CDR3: CASSAGPYNSPLHF. CDR3 in DNA: TGTGCCAGCAGCGCCGGGCCTTATAATTCACCCCTCCACTTT. The chain uses TRBV6-1 and TRBJ1-6; D is uncertain. V was clipped by 6 bases and J by 4 bases, with 10 bases between them. The CDR3 totals 14 residues. CDR1 is MNHNS and CDR2 is SASEGT in the germline V gene.

This clone was counted a few times. DNA for the CDR3: TGCGCCAGCAGCGGAGGGACTAGCGGGAGGGTCGCCGAGCAGTACTTC. This codes for CASSGGTSGRVAEQYF. The genes are TRBV5-1 and TRBJ2-7, with 16 bases matching TRBD2. The CDR3 contains 16 residues. Germline V gene sequence: CDR1 SGHRS, CDR2 YFSETQ. The V segment lost 4 bases and the J segment 6 bases; nucleotides outside the gene matches: 7.

This clone was seen more than once but under ten times. This chain connects TRBV19 to TRBJ1-2; 7 nucleotides align to TRBD1. This CDR3 region has 20 residues. V lost 2 bases, J lost 0 bases, and 18 bases stayed unmatched. CDR1 is LNHDA, CDR2 SQIVND, per germline (reference sequence). The CDR3 loop reads CASSIYQSSGQPFTNYGYTF. DNA of the CDR3: TGTGCCAGTAGTATATATCAATCGTCGGGACAGCCCTTCACTAACTATGGCTACACCTTC.

The chain carries TRBV5-5 and TRBJ2-5; TRBD2 might be the D (6 bases). Trimming removed 2 bases at V and 1 base at J, with 15 bases between. This CDR3 is built from 16 residues. From germline, CDR1 is SGHKS and CDR2 YYEKEE (reference sequence). This chain's CDR3 is CASSFGDLGSQETQYF. CDR3 coding DNA: TGTGCCAGCAGCTTTGGTGACCTCGGGAGCCAAGAGACCCAGTACTTC.

The rearrangement uses TRBV5-1 and TRBJ1-2; D is unclear. Germline CDR1 reads SGHRS; CDR2 reads YFSETQ. Trimming pared 4 bases from V and 4 bases from J, leaving 17 bases between. CDR3 length: 15 amino acids. CDR3 in DNA: TGCGCCAGCAGCGCGGACTCCAGGCGGTCCTATGGCTACACCTTC. This codes for CASSADSRRSYGYTF.

The J gene is TRBJ2-2, the V gene TRBV7-2; D is unresolved. The germline V and J ends were trimmed by 2 bases and 6 bases, with 7 bases remaining between them. The CDR3 runs to 13 residues. The germline CDR1 and CDR2 sequences are SGHTA and FQGNSA. DNA for the CDR3: TGTGCCAGCAGCTTATTTGAGGCCGGGGAGCTGTTTTTT. Protein product: CASSLFEAGELFF.

In this sample, this clone turned up a few times. The V and J genes are TRBV18 and TRBJ2-3; 13 nucleotides align to TRBD2. Germline values: CDR1 KGHSH, CDR2 LQKENI. CDR3 length: 18 amino acids. Trimming at V came to 5 bases and at J to 3 bases, leaving 11 bases not matched to a gene. The CDR3 loop is CASSSQTWTSGSTDTQYF. In nucleotides, the CDR3 is TGTGCCAGCTCATCGCAAACCTGGACTAGCGGGAGTACAGATACGCAGTATTTT.

The chain employs TRBV6-6 and TRBJ1-1; D gene uncertain. CDR3 length: 14 residues. Trimming took 7 bases from V and 1 from J, leaving 13 bases between them. Germline CDR1 is MNHNY and CDR2 is SVGAGI (reference sequence). The CDR3 spells CASNRITGNTEAFF. CDR3 sequence (DNA): TGTGCCAGCAATAGAATAACGGGGAACACTGAAGCTTTCTTT.

The chain is built from TRBV7-8 and TRBJ1-5; a possible D gene is TRBD1 (6 bases). Germline loops: CDR1 SGHVS, CDR2 FQNEAQ. This CDR3 comprises 17 residues. Trimming left V 4 bases short and J 2 bases short, with 18 bases between. The CDR3 loop reads CASSSKTGNVGNQPQHF. The CDR3 DNA reads as TGTGCCAGCAGCTCCAAGACAGGCAACGTTGGCAATCAGCCCCAGCATTTT.

The V call is TRBV2, the J call TRBJ2-7, with 8 bases matching TRBD1. J lost 3 bases, V lost 8 bases, and 12 bases had no gene match. The CDR3 spans 15 residues. The germline gives CDR1 SNHLY, CDR2 FYNNEI. CDR3 region: CASGILRTGNYEQYF. The CDR3 bases are TGTGCCAGCGGGATTTTGAGGACAGGGAACTACGAGCAGTACTTC.

V gene TRBV30 combines with J gene TRBJ2-1, with 7 positions matching TRBD2. Germline CDR1 reads GTSNPN; CDR2 reads SVGIG (reference sequence). The CDR3 consists of 15 residues. V was pared by 2 bases and J by 0 bases, with 4 bases of the junction left unmatched. CDR3 sequence reads: CAWSRDYSSYNEQFF. CDR3 nucleotide sequence: TGTGCCTGGAGTCGGGACTACTCCTCCTACAATGAGCAGTTCTTC.

V gene TRBV29-1 combines with J gene TRBJ1-1; no clear D gene. The CDR3 sequence is 14 residues long. Germline V gives CDR1 SQVTM, CDR2 ANQGSEA. Trimming took 6 bases from V and 4 from J, leaving 18 bases between them. The CDR3 protein is CSVSQDVWTTEAFF. CDR3 in DNA: TGCAGCGTCTCGCAGGACGTCTGGACCACTGAAGCTTTCTTT.

The J gene is TRBJ2-2, the V gene TRBV7-9, with a tentative D call TRBD2 (5 bases). CDR1 and CDR2 from the germline V gene are SEHNR and FQNEAQ (reference sequence). This CDR3 region has 18 residues. The ends were cut back, 7 bases at V and 0 bases at J, with 21 bases in the middle. CDR3 residues: CASTPGRIAYPNTGELFF. The CDR3 DNA sequence: TGTGCCAGCACCCCGGGGAGAATAGCTTATCCGAACACCGGGGAGCTGTTTTTT.

The chain is built from TRBV5-6 and TRBJ2-7; D not certain. V lost 3 bases and J lost 1, with 5 bases in between. This CDR3 has 12 residues. CDR1 and CDR2 (germline): SGHDT, YYEEEE. CDR3 amino acids: CASSSFSYEQYF. The CDR3 DNA is TGTGCCAGCAGCTCTTTTTCCTACGAGCAGTACTTC.

This clone has only a few counts. For the CDR3, the DNA is TGCGCCAGCAGCCAATCGACAGGGTTCTCCTACGAGCAGTACTTC. Translating gives CASSQSTGFSYEQYF. This chain connects TRBV4-1 to TRBJ2-7, with 7 nucleotides matching TRBD1. CDR1 MGHRA and CDR2 YSYEKL come from the germline V gene. This CDR3 region has 15 residues. V lost 2 bases and J lost 0; bases outside the gene matches: 4.

The CDR3 spells CASSEWQPNEKLFF. In DNA form, the CDR3 reads TGTGCCAGCAGTGAGTGGCAGCCGAATGAAAAACTGTTTTTT. V is TRBV2 and J is TRBJ1-4; no firm D call. Trimming left V 3 bases short and J 5 bases short, with 10 bases between. CDR1 is SNHLY, CDR2 FYNNEI, per germline. This CDR3 region has 14 residues.

The J gene is TRBJ2-7, the V gene TRBV15; 7 bases agree with TRBD2. CDR1 and CDR2 from the germline V gene are LNHNV and YYDKDF (reference sequence). V lost 9 bases, J lost 5 bases, and 7 bases stayed unmatched. The CDR3 is 12 residues long. The CDR3 DNA sequence: TGTGCCACATCGACTAGCTTCCACGAGCAGTACTTC. Translated: CATSTSFHEQYF.

J is TRBJ2-2 and V is TRBV18; 7 positions agree with TRBD1. J was trimmed by 5 bases and V by 4 bases; bases with no gene match: 4. The CDR3 totals 14 residues. Germline CDR1 is KGHSH and CDR2 is LQKENI. This CDR3 reads CASSRTGVTGELFF. CDR3 coding DNA: TGTGCCAGCTCACGAACAGGGGTAACCGGGGAGCTGTTTTTT. Based on the CDR3 plus reference TRBV18 and TRBJ2-2, the full variable domain is NAGVMQNPRHLVRRRGQEARLRCSPMKGHSHVYWYRQLPEEGLKFMVYLQKENIIDESGMPKERFSAEFPKEGPSILRIQQVVRGDSAAYFCASSRTGVTGELFFGEGSRLTVL.

The CDR3 loop is CASSFTGTPSDTQYF. In DNA form, the CDR3 reads TGTGCCAGCAGCTTTACCGGGACTCCCTCAGATACGCAGTATTTT. The rearrangement joins TRBV7-3 to TRBJ2-3; possibly TRBD2 for D (6 bases). This CDR3 region has 15 residues. V gave up 3 bases and J gave up 4 bases, with 14 bases separating them. The germline CDR1 and CDR2 sequences are SGHTA and FQGTGA.

This chain uses TRBV19 with TRBJ2-7; a possible D gene is TRBD2 (5 bases). Germline V gives CDR1 LNHDA, CDR2 SQIVND (reference sequence). This CDR3 comprises 15 residues. V lost 3 bases and J lost 2, with 14 bases in between. The CDR3 DNA reads TGTGCCAGTAGTATGGCTTCTCCGGGGACCTACGAGCAGTACTTC. Its translation is CASSMASPGTYEQYF.

The gene calls are TRBV5-1 and TRBJ2-7; D unclear. Germline V gene lookup returns CDR1 SGHRS and CDR2 YFSETQ. CDR3 length: 17 amino acids. V was pared by 3 bases and J by 1 base, with 20 bases between. The CDR3 sequence: CASSSFGPWRGSYEQYF. The CDR3 coding sequence is TGCGCCAGCAGCTCTTTCGGACCCTGGAGAGGATCCTACGAGCAGTACTTC.